This T cell receptor beta chain was documented in a study of blood T cell repertoires in COVID-19. Profiled with immunoSEQ multiplex PCR; TCRdb holds only in-frame clones, not every one. The sample includes over 150,000 clones, over 80% of them seen just once. Patients from Seattle were sampled longitudinally, starting during active infection. Source material: peripheral blood. The receptor was derived from a woman aged 40-49 years with COVID-19, enrolled during active disease.

The CDR3 DNA is TGTGCCAGCAGCTCCGCCGACAATAATCAGCCCCAGCATTTT. Translating it yields CASSSADNNQPQHF. The rearrangement links TRBV7-8 to TRBJ1-5; D is undetermined. This CDR3 is built from 14 residues. Germline V lookup: CDR1 SGHVS, CDR2 FQNEAQ. Trimming took off 4 bases at V and 4 bases at J, with 11 bases between the two ends.